These T cell receptor beta chains were read from a single sample in a study of T cells in Graves' hyperthyroidism and ophthalmopathy. One entry per CDR3 protein, called by TCRdb with MiXCR from the multiplex PCR reads. The data hold around 720,000 distinct CDR3 sequences, with 30% to 40% observed a single time. Material for sequencing was blood. These receptors came from a woman between 40 and 55 years old with Graves' hyperthyroidism. Each CDR3 is given with its conserved first and last residue. Fields, in order: V gene, clone size, J gene, D gene, CDR3 DNA, CDR3 protein. A D gene is named only where the DNA matches it firmly. The size of a clone is reported for some rows only, either as once, few or many, or as a class for expanded clones.

>TRBV24-1|.|TRBJ1-5|TRBD1
TGTGCCACCAGTGACCGGACAGGGGGTAGTCAGTATGAGCATTTT
CATSDRTGGSQYEHF
>TRBV19|few|TRBJ2-7|TRBD2
TGTGCCAGTAGTCCCCCTTTAGGGCGGGAGCACTCCTACGAGCAGTACTTC
CASSPPLGREHSYEQYF
>TRBV10-2|many|TRBJ1-5|.
TGCGCCAGCAGTGAAGGGGGGCGCGGTCGTCAGCCCCAGCATTTT
CASSEGGRGRQPQHF
>TRBV9|.|TRBJ2-5|.
TGTGCCAGCCGCTGGGAGAAGTCGGTTGGTAGCGGCAAAGAGACCCAGTACTTC
CASRWEKSVGSGKETQYF
>TRBV7-8|.|TRBJ1-6|.
TGTGCCAGCAGCCACTTCGGACGGGGAACCTATAATTCACCCCTCCACTTT
CASSHFGRGTYNSPLHF
>TRBV20-1|once|TRBJ1-2|.
TGCAGTGCTAGTAACACGGAGGGAGTCCCTGTAGTAGGCTACACCTTC
CSASNTEGVPVVGYTF
>TRBV11-1|.|TRBJ2-7|TRBD2
TGTGCCAGCAGCTTACTCGGGACTAGCGGGACCTACGAGCAGTACTTC
CASSLLGTSGTYEQYF
>TRBV4-3|.|TRBJ2-2|.
TGCGCCAGCAGCCAAGATCCGGGGACCGGGGAGCTGTTTTTT
CASSQDPGTGELFF
>TRBV19|.|TRBJ1-3|.
TGTGCCAGTAGTAACAGATTCTCTGGAAACACCATATATTTT
CASSNRFSGNTIYF
>TRBV5-6|.|TRBJ1-6|.
TGTGCCAGCAGCTTGAGATACAATAATTCACCCCTCCACTTT
CASSLRYNNSPLHF
>TRBV6-1|.|TRBJ1-2|.
TGTGCCAGCAGTAGGGACACCCACTATGGCTACACCTTC
CASSRDTHYGYTF
>TRBV10-3|.|TRBJ2-2|.
TGTGCCATCAGTTACAGCAGGGGGAGGAAACACGGGGAGCTGTTTTTT
CAISYSRGRKHGELFF
>TRBV20-1|.|TRBJ2-5|.
TGCAGTGCTAGAGATTGGGACTCCGCTTTTTGGGGAGAGACCCAGTACTTC
CSARDWDSAFWGETQYF
>TRBV9|many|TRBJ1-5|TRBD1
TGTGCCAGCAGCGTAGAGGGACAGGAGGTTCGTCAGCCCCAGCATTTT
CASSVEGQEVRQPQHF
>TRBV19|.|TRBJ1-5|TRBD1
TGTGCCAGTAGTATAGTCCACAGGGGATCTTCGATTGGCAATCAGCCCCAGCATTTT
CASSIVHRGSSIGNQPQHF
>TRBV2|many|TRBJ1-1|.
TGTGCCAGCAGTGAGGCGCGGATAACAAACACTGAAGCTTTCTTT
CASSEARITNTEAFF
>TRBV12-3/TRBV12-4|few|TRBJ1-3|.
TGTGCCAGCAGCCCAACCGAGGGGCTCAGGAACACCATATATTTT
CASSPTEGLRNTIYF
>TRBV9|.|TRBJ2-7|TRBD2
TGTGCCAGCAGCGTAGGTGGAACTAGCGGAACCTACGAGCAGTACTTC
CASSVGGTSGTYEQYF
>TRBV20-1|once|TRBJ1-1|TRBD1
TGCAGTGCTAGATCTAGCGGGACAGCCCCTAGAGGTTTCTTT
CSARSSGTAPRGFF
>TRBV14|many|TRBJ1-1|.
TGTGCCAGCAGCCAAGCTCGCATATCCACTGAAGCTTTCTTT
CASSQARISTEAFF
>TRBV19|.|TRBJ2-2|TRBD2
TGTGCCAGTAAGAGCGGGAGGGTCGTCGGGGAGCTGTTTTTT
CASKSGRVVGELFF
>TRBV7-3|many|TRBJ1-1|TRBD1
TGTGCCAGCAGCTCACGACAGGGCCCCGGCACTGAAGCTTTCTTT
CASSSRQGPGTEAFF
>TRBV19|.|TRBJ2-5|TRBD1
TGTGCCAGTAGTATGGGCACGACAGGGACGGCAGAGACCCAGTACTTC
CASSMGTTGTAETQYF
>TRBV5-1|many|TRBJ1-1|.
TGCGCCAGCAGCTTGGACAGGGAGAACACTGAAGCTTTCTTT
CASSLDRENTEAFF
>TRBV2|many|TRBJ1-4|.
TGTGCCAGCATTCGCAGCGATAATGAAAAACTGTTTTTT
CASIRSDNEKLFF
>TRBV5-1|.|TRBJ2-2|TRBD1
TGCGCCAGCAGCAGCGACAGGGCTAGTGCCGGGGAGCTGTTTTTT
CASSSDRASAGELFF
>TRBV20-1|.|TRBJ2-7|TRBD2
TGCAGTGCTGCTATAGCGGGGGGCTTGGAGCAGTACTTC
CSAAIAGGLEQYF
>TRBV7-2|many|TRBJ1-3|.
TGTGCCAGCAGCCTACACAGCTCTGGAAACACCATATATTTT
CASSLHSSGNTIYF
>TRBV6-1|.|TRBJ2-5|TRBD1
TGTGCCAGTCGCCGGGACAGTCGGGAGACCCAGTACTTC
CASRRDSRETQYF
>TRBV6-1|.|TRBJ1-1|TRBD1
TGTGCCAGCAGTAAAGACAGGGGGAGTTTGGTGAGCACTGAAGCTTTCTTT
CASSKDRGSLVSTEAFF
>TRBV9|many|TRBJ2-6|.
TGTGCCAGCAGCCCGACGGGGTCTGGGGCCAACGTCCTGACTTTC
CASSPTGSGANVLTF
>TRBV12-3/TRBV12-4|many|TRBJ1-5|.
TGTGCCAGCAGTTTAGTCCCCGACAGACCCGATCAGCCCCAGCATTTT
CASSLVPDRPDQPQHF
>TRBV29-1|few|TRBJ1-2|TRBD1
TGCAGCCACGGAAGGACAGGGGGTAGGGATGGCTACACCTTC
CSHGRTGGRDGYTF
>TRBV25-1|.|TRBJ2-2|.
TGTGCCAGCAGTGACGCGCTAACCGGGGAGCTGTTTTTT
CASSDALTGELFF
>TRBV6-1|.|TRBJ1-6|.
TGTGCCAGCAGCCTAGGTTCTTATTCACCCCTCCACTTT
CASSLGSYSPLHF
>TRBV4-2|.|TRBJ1-1|.
TGTGCCAGCAGCCCGGCTCAGGGGCGAAGCACTGAAGCTTTCTTT
CASSPAQGRSTEAFF
>TRBV10-3|.|TRBJ1-5|TRBD1
TGTGCCATCAGTGAGTCGACTCGTGGGACAGGTAATCAGCCCCAGCATTTT
CAISESTRGTGNQPQHF
>TRBV6-5|few|TRBJ1-1|TRBD1
TGTGCCAGCAGTTTAAAGCCCGGGACAGCTGAAGCTTTCTTT
CASSLKPGTAEAFF
>TRBV20-1|.|TRBJ2-6|.
TGCAGTGCTAGCACACCCCCTGGGGCCAACGTCCTGACTTTC
CSASTPPGANVLTF
>TRBV20-1|many|TRBJ1-1|TRBD1
TGCAGTGCTCAAGGGACAGGGGACACTGAAGCTTTCTTT
CSAQGTGDTEAFF